This record covers a single T cell receptor beta chain. Its target is unknown. This sample stems from a study of vaccination and CD4 T cells after COVID-19. Study summary: Nasal swab PCR showed SARS-CoV-2 in convalescent patients, fewer than 10 with mild and one with severe disease.

Indicated treatment: approximately nine-day PBMC culture with coronavirus spike peptide pools or control peptides (ViraFEST assay). Following expansion of antigen-specific T cells with peptide pools, ViraFEST then sequenced TCRs. Scientists separated out CD4+ T cells through negative selection following 10 days in culture. Per the germline V gene, CDR1 is KGHSH and CDR2 is LQKENI. Trimming took 3 bases from V and 4 from J, leaving 13 bases between them. The CDR3 runs 14 residues. Once obtained from cultured CD4+ T cells, the DNA was sequenced using the Oncomine TCR Beta short-read assay. TCRdb fed the PCR reads into MiXCR, producing one record per CDR3 protein. The profile shows some 7,000 distinct CDR3 sequences, roughly 22% of them singletons.

The source was CD4+ T cells from blood, cultured in vitro, collected after SARS-CoV-2 vaccination. The receptor's source is a human donor who had recovered from COVID-19. The chain recombines TRBV18 with TRBJ2-7, with a possible D match to TRBD1 (5 bases). CDR3 DNA: TGTGCCAGCTCACCCACCACCAGGGATTACGAGCAGTACTTC. Translating gives CASSPTTRDYEQYF.